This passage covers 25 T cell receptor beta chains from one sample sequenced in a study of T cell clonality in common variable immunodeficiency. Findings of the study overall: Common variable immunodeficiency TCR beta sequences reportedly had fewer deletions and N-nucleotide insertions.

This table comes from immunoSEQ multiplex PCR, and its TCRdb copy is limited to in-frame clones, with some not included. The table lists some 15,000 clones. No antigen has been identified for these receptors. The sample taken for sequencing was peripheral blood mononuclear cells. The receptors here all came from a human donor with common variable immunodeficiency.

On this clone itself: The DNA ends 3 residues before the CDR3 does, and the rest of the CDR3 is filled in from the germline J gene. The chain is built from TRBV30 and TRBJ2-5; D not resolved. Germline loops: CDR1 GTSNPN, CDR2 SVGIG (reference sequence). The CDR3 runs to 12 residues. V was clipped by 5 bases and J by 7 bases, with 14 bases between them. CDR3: CAWAVPRVTQYF. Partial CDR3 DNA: TGTGCCTGGGCGGTACCCCGGGTGACC.

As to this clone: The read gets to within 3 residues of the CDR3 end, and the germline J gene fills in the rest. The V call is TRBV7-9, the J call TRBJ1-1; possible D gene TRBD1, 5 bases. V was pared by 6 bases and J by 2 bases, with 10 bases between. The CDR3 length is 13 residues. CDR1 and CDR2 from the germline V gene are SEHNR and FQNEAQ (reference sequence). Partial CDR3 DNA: TGTGCCAGCAGTCCACAGGTTAACACTGAA. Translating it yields CASSPQVNTE. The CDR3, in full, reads CASSPQVNTEAFF.

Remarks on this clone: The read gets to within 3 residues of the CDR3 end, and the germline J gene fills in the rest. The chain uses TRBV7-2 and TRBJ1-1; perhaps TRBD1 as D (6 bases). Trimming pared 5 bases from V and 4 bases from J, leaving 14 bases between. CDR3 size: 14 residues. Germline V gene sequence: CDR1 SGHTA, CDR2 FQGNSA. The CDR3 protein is CASSADQGLTEAFF. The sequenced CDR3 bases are TGTGCCAGCAGCGCTGACCAGGGGCTCACTGAA.

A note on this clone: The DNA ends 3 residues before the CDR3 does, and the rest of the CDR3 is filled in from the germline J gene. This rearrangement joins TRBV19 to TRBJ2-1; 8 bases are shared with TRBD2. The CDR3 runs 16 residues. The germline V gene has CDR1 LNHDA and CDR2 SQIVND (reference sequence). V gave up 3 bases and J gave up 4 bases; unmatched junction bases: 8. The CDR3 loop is CASSIKVLAGYNEQFF. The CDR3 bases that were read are TGTGCCAGTAGTATTAAGGTATTAGCGGGGTACAATGAG.

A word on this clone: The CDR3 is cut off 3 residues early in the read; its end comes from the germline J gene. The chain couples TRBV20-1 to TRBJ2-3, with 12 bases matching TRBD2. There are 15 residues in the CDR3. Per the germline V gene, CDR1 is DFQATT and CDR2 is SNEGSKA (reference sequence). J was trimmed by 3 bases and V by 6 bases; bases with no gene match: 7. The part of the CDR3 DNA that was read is TGCAGTGCAAATTCCGGGACTAGCGGGACAGATACG. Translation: CSANSGTSGTDT. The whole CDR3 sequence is CSANSGTSGTDTQYF.

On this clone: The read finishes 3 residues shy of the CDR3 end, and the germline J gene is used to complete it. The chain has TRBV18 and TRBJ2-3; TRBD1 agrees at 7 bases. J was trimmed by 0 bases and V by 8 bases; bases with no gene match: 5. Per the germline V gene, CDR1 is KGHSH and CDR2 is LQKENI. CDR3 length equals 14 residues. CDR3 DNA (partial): TGTGCCAGCACTGGACAGGCCAGCACAGATACG. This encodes CASTGQASTDT. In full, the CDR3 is CASTGQASTDTQYF.

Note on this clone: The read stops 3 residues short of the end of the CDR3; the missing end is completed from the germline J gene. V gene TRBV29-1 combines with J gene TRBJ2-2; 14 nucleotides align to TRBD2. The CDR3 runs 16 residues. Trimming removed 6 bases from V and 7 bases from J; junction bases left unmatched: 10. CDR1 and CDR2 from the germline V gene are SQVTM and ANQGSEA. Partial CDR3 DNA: TGCAGCGTCGGCCTGACTAGCGGGGGGGCGAACGGGGAG. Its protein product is CSVGLTSGGANGE. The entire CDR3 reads CSVGLTSGGANGELFF.

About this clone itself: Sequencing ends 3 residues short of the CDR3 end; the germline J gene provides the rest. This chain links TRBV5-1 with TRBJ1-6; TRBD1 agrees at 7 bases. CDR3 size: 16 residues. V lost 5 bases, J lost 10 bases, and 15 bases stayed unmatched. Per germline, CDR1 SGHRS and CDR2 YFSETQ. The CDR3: CASRLGQAGVGSPLHF. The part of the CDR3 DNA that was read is TGCGCCAGCAGACTCGGACAGGCCGGGGTGGGATCACCC.

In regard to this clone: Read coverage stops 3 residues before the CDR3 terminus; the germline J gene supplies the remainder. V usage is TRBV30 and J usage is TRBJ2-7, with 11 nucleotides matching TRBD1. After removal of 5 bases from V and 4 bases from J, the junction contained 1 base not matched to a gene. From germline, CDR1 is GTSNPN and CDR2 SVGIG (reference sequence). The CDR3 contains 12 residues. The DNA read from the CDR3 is TGTGCCTGGGGGGACAGGGGGTACGAG. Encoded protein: CAWGDRGYE. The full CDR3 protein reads CAWGDRGYEQYF. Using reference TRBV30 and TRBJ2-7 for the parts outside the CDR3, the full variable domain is SQTIHQWPATLVQPVGSPLSLECTVEGTSNPNLYWYRQAAGRGLQLLFYSVGIGQISSEVPQNLSASRPQDRQFILSSKKLLLSDSGFYLCAWGDRGYEQYFGPGTRLTVT.

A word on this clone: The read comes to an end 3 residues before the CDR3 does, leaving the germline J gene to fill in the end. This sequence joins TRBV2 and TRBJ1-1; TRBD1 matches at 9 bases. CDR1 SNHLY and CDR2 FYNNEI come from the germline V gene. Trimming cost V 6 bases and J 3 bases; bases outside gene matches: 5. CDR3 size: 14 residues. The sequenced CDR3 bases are TGTGCCAGCAGCGAGGGACAGGGAGACACTGAA. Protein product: CASSEGQGDTE. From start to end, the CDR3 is CASSEGQGDTEAFF. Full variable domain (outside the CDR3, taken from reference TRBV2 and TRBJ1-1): EPEVTQTPSHQVTQMGQEVILRCVPISNHLYFYWYRQILGQKVEFLVSFYNNEISEKSEIFDDQFSVERPDGSNFTLKIRSTKLEDSAMYFCASSEGQGDTEAFFGQGTRLTVV.

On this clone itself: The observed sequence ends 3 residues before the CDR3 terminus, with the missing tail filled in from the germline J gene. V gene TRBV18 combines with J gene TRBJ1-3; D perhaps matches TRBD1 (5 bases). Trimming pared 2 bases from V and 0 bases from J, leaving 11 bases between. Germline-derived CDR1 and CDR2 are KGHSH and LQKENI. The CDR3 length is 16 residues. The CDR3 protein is CASSPISTDSGNTIYF. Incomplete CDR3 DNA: TGTGCCAGCTCACCAATATCGACAGACTCTGGAAACACC. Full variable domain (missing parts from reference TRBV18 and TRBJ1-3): NAGVMQNPRHLVRRRGQEARLRCSPMKGHSHVYWYRQLPEEGLKFMVYLQKENIIDESGMPKERFSAEFPKEGPSILRIQQVVRGDSAAYFCASSPISTDSGNTIYFGEGSWLTVV.

The part of the CDR3 DNA that was read is TGTGCCAGCAGTGATCGACAGGGCTATAATTCACCC. This sequence encodes CASSDRQGYNSP. From start to end, the CDR3 is CASSDRQGYNSPLHF. J is TRBJ1-6 and V is TRBV6-1; 7 bases are shared with TRBD1. The read ends 3 residues shy of where the CDR3 ends; the end is completed using the germline J gene. Trimming at V came to 3 bases and at J to 3 bases, leaving 2 bases not matched to a gene. CDR3 length: 15 amino acids. CDR1 MNHNS and CDR2 SASEGT come from the germline V gene.

CDR3 bases read: TGTGCCAGCACTATTGGGGCAGCTCCCAATGAG. It is translated as CASTIGAAPNE. The whole CDR3 protein reads CASTIGAAPNEQFF. This sequence joins TRBV2 and TRBJ2-1; perhaps TRBD1 as D (5 bases). The missing CDR3 end, 3 residues past where the read stops, is filled in from the germline J gene. This CDR3 has 14 amino acids. V lost 7 bases and J 6 bases, leaving 16 bases between the germline ends. Germline assignment: CDR1 SNHLY and CDR2 FYNNEI.

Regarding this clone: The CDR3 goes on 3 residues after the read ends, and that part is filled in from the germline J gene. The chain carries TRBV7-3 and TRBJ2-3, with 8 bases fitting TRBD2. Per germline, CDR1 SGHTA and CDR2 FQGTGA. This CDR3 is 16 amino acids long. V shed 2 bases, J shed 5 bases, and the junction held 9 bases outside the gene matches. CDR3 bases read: TGTGCCAGCAGCTTACCGTCGGGACTAGGCGGAGATACG. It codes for CASSLPSGLGGDT. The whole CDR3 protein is CASSLPSGLGGDTQYF.

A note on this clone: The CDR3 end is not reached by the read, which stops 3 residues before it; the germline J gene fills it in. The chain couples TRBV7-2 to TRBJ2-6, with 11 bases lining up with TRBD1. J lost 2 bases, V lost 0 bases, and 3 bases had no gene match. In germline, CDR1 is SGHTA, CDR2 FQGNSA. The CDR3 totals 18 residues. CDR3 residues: CASSLAGTGGAGANVLTF. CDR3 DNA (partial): TGTGCCAGCAGCTTAGCTGGGACAGGGGGTGCTGGGGCCAACGTC.

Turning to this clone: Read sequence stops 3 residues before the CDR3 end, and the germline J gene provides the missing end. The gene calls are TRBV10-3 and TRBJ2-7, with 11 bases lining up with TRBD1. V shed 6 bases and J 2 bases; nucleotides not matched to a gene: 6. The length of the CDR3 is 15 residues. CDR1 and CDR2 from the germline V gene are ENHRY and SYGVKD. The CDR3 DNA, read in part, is TGTGCCATCAGCTCTGGACAGGGGGCTGCCTACGAG. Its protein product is CAISSGQGAAYE. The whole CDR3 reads CAISSGQGAAYEQYF.

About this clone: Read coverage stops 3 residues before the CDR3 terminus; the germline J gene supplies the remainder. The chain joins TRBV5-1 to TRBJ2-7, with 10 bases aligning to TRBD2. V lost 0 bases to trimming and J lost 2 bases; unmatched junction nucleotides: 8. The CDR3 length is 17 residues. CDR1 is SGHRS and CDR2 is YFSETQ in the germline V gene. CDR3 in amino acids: CASSLGIAGGRTYEQYF. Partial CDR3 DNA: TGCGCCAGCAGCTTGGGGATAGCGGGAGGACGAACCTACGAG.

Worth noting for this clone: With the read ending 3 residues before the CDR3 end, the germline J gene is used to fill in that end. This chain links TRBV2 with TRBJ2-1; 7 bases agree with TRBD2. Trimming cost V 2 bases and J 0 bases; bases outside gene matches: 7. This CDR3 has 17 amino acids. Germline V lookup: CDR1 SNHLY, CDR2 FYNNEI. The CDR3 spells CASSELLLAVSYNEQFF. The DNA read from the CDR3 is TGTGCCAGCAGTGAACTGTTGCTAGCGGTCTCCTACAATGAG.

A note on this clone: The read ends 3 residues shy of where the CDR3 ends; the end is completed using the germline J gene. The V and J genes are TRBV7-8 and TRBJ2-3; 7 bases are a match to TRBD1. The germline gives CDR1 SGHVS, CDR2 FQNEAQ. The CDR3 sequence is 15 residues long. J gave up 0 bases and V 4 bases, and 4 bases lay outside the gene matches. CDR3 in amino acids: CASSYVGQSTDTQYF. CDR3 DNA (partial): TGTGCCAGCAGCTACGTGGGACAGAGCACAGATACG. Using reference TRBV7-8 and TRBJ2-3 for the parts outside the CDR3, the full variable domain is GAGVSQSPRYKVAKRGQDVALRCDPISGHVSLFWYQQALGQGPEFLTYFQNEAQLDKSGLPSDRFFAERPEGSVSTLKIQRTQQEDSAVYLCASSYVGQSTDTQYFGPGTRLTVL.

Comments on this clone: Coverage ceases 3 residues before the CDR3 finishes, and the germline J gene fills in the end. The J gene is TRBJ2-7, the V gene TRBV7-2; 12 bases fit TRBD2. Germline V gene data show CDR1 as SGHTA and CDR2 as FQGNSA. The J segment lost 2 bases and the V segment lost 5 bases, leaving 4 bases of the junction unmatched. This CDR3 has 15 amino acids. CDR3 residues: CASSLRTSGTYEQYF. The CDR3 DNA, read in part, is TGTGCCAGCAGCCTAAGGACTAGCGGGACCTACGAG.

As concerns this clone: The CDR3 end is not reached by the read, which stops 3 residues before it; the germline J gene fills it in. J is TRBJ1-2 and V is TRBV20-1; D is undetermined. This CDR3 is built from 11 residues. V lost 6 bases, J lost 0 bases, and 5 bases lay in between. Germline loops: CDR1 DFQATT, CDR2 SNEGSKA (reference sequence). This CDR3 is CSAGANYGYTF. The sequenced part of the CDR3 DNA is TGCAGTGCCGGGGCTAACTATGGC.

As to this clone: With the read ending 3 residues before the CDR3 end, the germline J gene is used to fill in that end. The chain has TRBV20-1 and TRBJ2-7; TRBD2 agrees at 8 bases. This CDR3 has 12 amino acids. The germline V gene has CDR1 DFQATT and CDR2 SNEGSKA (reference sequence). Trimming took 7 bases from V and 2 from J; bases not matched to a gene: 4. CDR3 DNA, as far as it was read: TGCAGTGAGCGGGGGATGGCCTACGAG. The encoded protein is CSERGMAYE. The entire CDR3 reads CSERGMAYEQYF.

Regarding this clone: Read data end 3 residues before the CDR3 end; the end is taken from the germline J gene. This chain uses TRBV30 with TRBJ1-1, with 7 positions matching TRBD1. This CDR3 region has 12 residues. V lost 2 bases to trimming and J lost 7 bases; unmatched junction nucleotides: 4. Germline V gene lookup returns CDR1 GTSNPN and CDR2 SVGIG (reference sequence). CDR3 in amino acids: CAWSRTGGEAFF. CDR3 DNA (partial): TGTGCCTGGAGTCGGACAGGCGGTGAA. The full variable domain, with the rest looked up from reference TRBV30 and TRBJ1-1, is SQTIHQWPATLVQPVGSPLSLECTVEGTSNPNLYWYRQAAGRGLQLLFYSVGIGQISSEVPQNLSASRPQDRQFILSSKKLLLSDSGFYLCAWSRTGGEAFFGQGTRLTVV.

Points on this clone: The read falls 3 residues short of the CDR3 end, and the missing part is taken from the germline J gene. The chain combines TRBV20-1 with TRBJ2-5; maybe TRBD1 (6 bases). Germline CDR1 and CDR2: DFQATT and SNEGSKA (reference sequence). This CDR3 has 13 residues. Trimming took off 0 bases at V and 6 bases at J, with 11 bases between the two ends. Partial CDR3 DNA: TGCAGTGCTAGAGAAACAGGGCGGCAGACC. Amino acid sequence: CSARETGRQT. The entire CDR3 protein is CSARETGRQTQYF.

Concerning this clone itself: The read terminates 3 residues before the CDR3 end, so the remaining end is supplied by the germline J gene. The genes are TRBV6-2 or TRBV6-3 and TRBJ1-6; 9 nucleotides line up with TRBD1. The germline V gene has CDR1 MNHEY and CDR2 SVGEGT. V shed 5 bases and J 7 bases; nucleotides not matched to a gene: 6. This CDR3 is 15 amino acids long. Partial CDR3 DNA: TGTGCCAGCAGTCCTTGGACAGGGGAAAATTCACCC. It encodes CASSPWTGENSP. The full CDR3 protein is CASSPWTGENSPLHF.